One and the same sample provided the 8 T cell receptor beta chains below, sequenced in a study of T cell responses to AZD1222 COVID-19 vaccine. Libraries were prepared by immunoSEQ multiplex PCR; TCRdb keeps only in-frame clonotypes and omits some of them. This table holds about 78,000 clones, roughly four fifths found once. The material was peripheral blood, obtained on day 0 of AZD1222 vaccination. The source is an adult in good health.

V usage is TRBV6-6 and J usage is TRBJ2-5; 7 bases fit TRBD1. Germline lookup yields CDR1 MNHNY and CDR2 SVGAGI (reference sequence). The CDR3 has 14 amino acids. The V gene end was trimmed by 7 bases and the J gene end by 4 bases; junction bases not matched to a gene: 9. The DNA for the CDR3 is TGTGCCAGCACCCCACAGGGGACAGCAGAGACCCAGTACTTC. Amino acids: CASTPQGTAETQYF.

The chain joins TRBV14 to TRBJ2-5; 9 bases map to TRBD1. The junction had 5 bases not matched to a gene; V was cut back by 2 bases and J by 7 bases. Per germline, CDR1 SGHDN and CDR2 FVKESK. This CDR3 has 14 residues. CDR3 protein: CASSQHRGPGTQYF. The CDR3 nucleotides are TGTGCCAGCAGCCAACACAGGGGGCCCGGGACCCAGTACTTC. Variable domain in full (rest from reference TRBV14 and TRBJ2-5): EAGVTQFPSHSVIEKGQTVTLRCDPISGHDNLYWYRRVMGKEIKFLLHFVKESKQDESGMPNNRFLAERTGGTYSTLKVQPAELEDSGVYFCASSQHRGPGTQYFGPGTRLLVL.

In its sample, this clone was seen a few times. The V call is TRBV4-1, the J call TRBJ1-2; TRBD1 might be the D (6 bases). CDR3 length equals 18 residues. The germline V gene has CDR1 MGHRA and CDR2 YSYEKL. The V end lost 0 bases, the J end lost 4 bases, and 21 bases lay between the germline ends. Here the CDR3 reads CASSQDPGGQGLAYGYTF. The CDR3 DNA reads TGCGCCAGCAGCCAAGATCCGGGTGGTCAGGGGCTGGCCTATGGCTACACCTTC.

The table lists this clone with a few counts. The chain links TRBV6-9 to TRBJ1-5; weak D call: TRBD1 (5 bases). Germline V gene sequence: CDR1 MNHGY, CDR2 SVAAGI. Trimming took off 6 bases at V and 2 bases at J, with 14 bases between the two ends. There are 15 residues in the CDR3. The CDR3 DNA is TGTGCCAGCAGCCCCCGCGGGGGAGGCAATCAGCCCCAGCATTTT. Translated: CASSPRGGGNQPQHF.

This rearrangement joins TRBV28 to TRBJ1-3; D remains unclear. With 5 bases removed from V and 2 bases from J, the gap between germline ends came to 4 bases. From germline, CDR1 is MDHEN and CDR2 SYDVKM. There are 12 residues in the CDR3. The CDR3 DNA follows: TGTGCCAGCAGTCCCCCTGGAAACACCATATATTTT. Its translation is CASSPPGNTIYF.

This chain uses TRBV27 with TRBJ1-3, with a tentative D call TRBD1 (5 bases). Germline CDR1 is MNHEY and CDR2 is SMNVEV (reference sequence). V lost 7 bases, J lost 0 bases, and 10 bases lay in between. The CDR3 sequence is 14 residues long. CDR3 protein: CASTPQGSGNTIYF. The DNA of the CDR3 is TGTGCCAGCACCCCGCAGGGCTCTGGAAACACCATATATTTT.

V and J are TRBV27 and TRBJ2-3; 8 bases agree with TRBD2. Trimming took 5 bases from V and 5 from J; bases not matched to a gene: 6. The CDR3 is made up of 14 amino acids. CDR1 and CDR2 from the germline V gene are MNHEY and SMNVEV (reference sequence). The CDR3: CASSPTSDRDTQYF. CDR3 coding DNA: TGTGCCAGCAGTCCGACTAGCGACCGAGATACGCAGTATTTT.

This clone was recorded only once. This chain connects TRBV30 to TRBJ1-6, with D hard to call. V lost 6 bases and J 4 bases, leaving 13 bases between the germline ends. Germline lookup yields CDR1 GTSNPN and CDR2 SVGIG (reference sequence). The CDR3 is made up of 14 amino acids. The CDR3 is CACQLTDYNSPLHF. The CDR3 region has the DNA TGTGCCTGCCAGCTCACAGATTATAATTCACCCCTCCACTTT. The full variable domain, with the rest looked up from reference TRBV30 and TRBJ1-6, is SQTIHQWPATLVQPVGSPLSLECTVEGTSNPNLYWYRQAAGRGLQLLFYSVGIGQISSEVPQNLSASRPQDRQFILSSKKLLLSDSGFYLCACQLTDYNSPLHFGNGTRLTVT.